Presented here are 25 T cell receptor beta chains from one specimen sequenced in a study of cytomegalovirus exposure and HLA in healthy donors. Measured with immunoSEQ multiplex PCR; TCRdb has only the in-frame clones, and not every one. Among some 150,000 clones listed, roughly 93% were seen once. What was sequenced was PBMCs. The receptors come from a man aged 18 to 30 in good health and CMV-seropositive.

The chain is built from TRBV6-5 and TRBJ1-1; 10 nucleotides agree with TRBD1. Germline CDR1 and CDR2: MNHEY and SVGAGI. The junction had 3 bases not matched to a gene; V was cut back by 5 bases and J by 0 bases. This CDR3 is 15 amino acids long. The CDR3 here is CASSGGQGLNTEAFF. CDR3 coding DNA: TGTGCCAGCAGTGGGGGACAGGGGTTGAACACTGAAGCTTTCTTT.

The gene calls are TRBV28 and TRBJ2-5; 7 bases agree with TRBD2. V dropped 10 bases and J dropped 5; count of bases not matched to a gene: 13. The V gene's germline CDR1 is MDHEN and CDR2 SYDVKM. The CDR3 extends over 14 amino acids. In DNA form, the CDR3 reads TGTGCCACCCAAACTCAGCGGGGTAGGGAGACCCAGTACTTC. It specifies CATQTQRGRETQYF.

The rearrangement joins TRBV7-6 to TRBJ2-1; D may be TRBD2 (6 bases). Germline lookup yields CDR1 SGHVS and CDR2 FNYEAQ. CDR3 size: 14 residues. V was clipped by 6 bases and J by 6 bases, with 15 bases between them. This CDR3 is CASSLEDGGNEQFF. The CDR3 region has the DNA TGTGCCAGCAGTTTGGAAGACGGGGGCAATGAGCAGTTCTTC.

The chain combines TRBV18 with TRBJ2-2; 7 nucleotides agree with TRBD2. The CDR3 has 17 residues. The V and J ends lost 6 bases and 1 base, in that order; junction bases with no gene match: 11. Germline V gene lookup returns CDR1 KGHSH and CDR2 LQKENI. The CDR3 coding sequence is TGTGCCAGCTCTCCCCCCGCGGGAGCGATGAACACCGGGGAGCTGTTTTTT. This encodes CASSPPAGAMNTGELFF.

V and J are TRBV9 and TRBJ1-1; the D is unclear. The CDR3 runs to 14 residues. CDR1 is SGDLS and CDR2 is YYNGEE in the germline V gene. Trimming left V 0 bases short and J 1 base short, with 7 bases between. CDR3 sequence (DNA): TGTGCCAGCAGCGTAGGGGCTTCGAACACTGAAGCTTTCTTT. Its protein is CASSVGASNTEAFF. Based on the CDR3 plus reference TRBV9 and TRBJ1-1, the full variable domain is DSGVTQTPKHLITATGQRVTLRCSPRSGDLSVYWYQQSLDQGLQFLIQYYNGEERAKGNILERFSAQQFPDLHSELNLSSLELGDSALYFCASSVGASNTEAFFGQGTRLTVV.

The chain uses TRBV7-8 and TRBJ2-7, with D uncertain. The V end lost 3 bases, the J end lost 3 bases, and 9 bases lay between the germline ends. Germline V gene data show CDR1 as SGHVS and CDR2 as FQNEAQ. The CDR3 is made up of 13 amino acids. The CDR3: CASSLSAYYEQYF. The CDR3 nucleotides are TGTGCCAGCAGCTTGAGCGCCTACTACGAGCAGTACTTC.

The chain employs TRBV5-6 and TRBJ1-2; TRBD1 aligns across 8 bases. Germline CDR1 and CDR2: SGHDT and YYEEEE. This CDR3 spans 14 amino acids. With V trimmed by 4 bases and J by 2 bases, 4 bases remained unmatched. The CDR3 spells CASSAGQGNYGYTF. As DNA, the CDR3 is TGTGCCAGCAGCGCCGGACAGGGCAACTATGGCTACACCTTC.

This clone was counted only a few times. The chain links TRBV6-1 to TRBJ2-6; 7 nucleotides line up with TRBD1. Looked up from germline, CDR1 is MNHNS and CDR2 is SASEGT. Trimming at V came to 10 bases and at J to 0 bases, leaving 6 bases not matched to a gene. The CDR3 is 15 residues long. In nucleotides, the CDR3 is TGTGCCACCGGGACAGCCTACTCTGGGGCCAACGTCCTGACTTTC. Translation: CATGTAYSGANVLTF.

The chain uses TRBV6-1 and TRBJ1-2; D possibly corresponds to TRBD1 (5 bases). V gave up 3 bases and J gave up 0 bases, with 11 bases separating them. The CDR3 totals 15 residues. The germline V gene encodes CDR1 MNHNS and CDR2 SASEGT. The CDR3 DNA follows: TGTGCCAGCAGTGACGCAAAGACAGCTAACTATGGCTACACCTTC. This gives the protein CASSDAKTANYGYTF.

The CDR3 spells CASSLGQVNREQFF. The CDR3 DNA sequence: TGCGCCAGCAGCTTGGGTCAGGTAAATAGGGAGCAGTTCTTC. The V gene is TRBV5-1, the J gene TRBJ2-1; D is uncertain. There are 14 residues in the CDR3. Trimming left V 0 bases short and J 10 bases short, with 14 bases between. Germline V CDR1 and CDR2: SGHRS, YFSETQ.

The genes are TRBV7-3 and TRBJ2-1, with 10 bases lining up with TRBD2. Germline V CDR1 and CDR2: SGHTA, FQGTGA. V was clipped by 5 bases and J by 4 bases; unmatched bases: 11. This CDR3 spans 17 amino acids. CDR3 sequence reads: CASSRASGSSPYNEQFF. CDR3 bases: TGTGCCAGCAGCCGGGCTAGCGGGAGTTCCCCATACAATGAGCAGTTCTTC.

The table lists this clone with a count of one. The chain recombines TRBV30 with TRBJ2-7; TRBD2 aligns across 8 bases. The CDR3 loop spans 13 amino acids. V shed 3 bases and J 8 bases; nucleotides not matched to a gene: 9. The germline gives CDR1 GTSNPN, CDR2 SVGIG (reference sequence). Here the CDR3 reads CAWSHPAGVQQYF. CDR3 coding DNA: TGTGCCTGGAGCCACCCAGCGGGAGTTCAGCAGTACTTC. Drawing the rest from reference TRBV30 and TRBJ2-7, the complete variable domain is SQTIHQWPATLVQPVGSPLSLECTVEGTSNPNLYWYRQAAGRGLQLLFYSVGIGQISSEVPQNLSASRPQDRQFILSSKKLLLSDSGFYLCAWSHPAGVQQYFGPGTRLTVT.

This sequence joins TRBV5-4 and TRBJ1-1; D is unresolved. V was shortened by 4 bases and J by 0 bases, with 10 bases between the two germline ends. The CDR3 has 14 residues. Germline V lookup: CDR1 SGHNT, CDR2 YYREEE (reference sequence). CDR3 in amino acids: CASSPRNMNTEAFF. DNA of the CDR3: TGTGCCAGCAGCCCCCGTAACATGAACACTGAAGCTTTCTTT. Full variable domain (rest looked up from reference TRBV5-4 and TRBJ1-1): ETGVTQSPTHLIKTRGQQVTLRCSSQSGHNTVSWYQQALGQGPQFIFQYYREEENGRGNFPPRFSGLQFPNYSSELNVNALELDDSALYLCASSPRNMNTEAFFGQGTRLTVV.

V and J are TRBV13 and TRBJ1-4; D gene uncertain. Germline-derived CDR1 and CDR2 are PRHDT and FYEKMQ (reference sequence). V was clipped by 5 bases and J by 2 bases, with 15 bases between them. The CDR3 is made up of 16 amino acids. Written as DNA, the CDR3 is TGTGCCAGCAGCAGACGGCAGGCGGGTACTAATGAAAAACTGTTTTTT. Amino acid sequence: CASSRRQAGTNEKLFF. The full variable domain, completed using reference TRBV13 and TRBJ1-4, is AAGVIQSPRHLIKEKRETATLKCYPIPRHDTVYWYQQGPGQDPQFLISFYEKMQSDKGSIPDRFSAQQFSDYHSELNMSSLELGDSALYFCASSRRQAGTNEKLFFGSGTQLSVL.

The rearrangement links TRBV6-1 to TRBJ1-2; D remains unclear. CDR3 length: 14 amino acids. V was pared by 0 bases and J by 3 bases, with 8 bases between. CDR1 and CDR2 (germline): MNHNS, SASEGT. CDR3 protein: CASSEAEGDYGYTF. The CDR3 nucleotides are TGTGCCAGCAGTGAAGCAGAGGGTGACTATGGCTACACCTTC.

The chain links TRBV30 to TRBJ1-1; D is unresolved. The CDR3 is made up of 15 amino acids. The V and J ends lost 0 bases and 3 bases respectively, with 14 bases between them. In germline, CDR1 is GTSNPN, CDR2 SVGIG (reference sequence). The CDR3 sequence: CAWSVSGPWDTEAFF. The CDR3 nucleotides read TGTGCCTGGAGTGTCTCAGGTCCCTGGGACACTGAAGCTTTCTTT.

The chain uses TRBV5-6 and TRBJ2-7; 7 bases line up with TRBD1. V lost 4 bases, J lost 5 bases, and 15 bases stayed unmatched. The CDR3 has 16 amino acids. Germline lookup yields CDR1 SGHDT and CDR2 YYEEEE. The CDR3 region is CASSTLLGGYTDEQYF. Written as DNA, the CDR3 is TGTGCCAGCAGCACCCTTTTAGGGGGCTACACCGACGAGCAGTACTTC.

A single count supports this clone. The J gene is TRBJ2-7, the V gene TRBV28, with 9 bases lining up with TRBD1. With 6 bases clipped from V and 11 bases from J, the junction kept 17 bases outside the gene matches. The CDR3 totals 15 residues. Germline V gene data show CDR1 as MDHEN and CDR2 as SYDVKM. This CDR3 is CASRRGTGTDNLKYF. In DNA form, the CDR3 reads TGTGCCAGCAGAAGAGGGACAGGGACGGATAATCTGAAGTACTTC.

This rearrangement joins TRBV4-2 to TRBJ2-1; no clear D gene. V lost 1 base and J 4 bases, leaving 8 bases between the germline ends. The CDR3 is 14 residues long. From germline, CDR1 is LGHNA and CDR2 YNFKEQ. The CDR3 protein is CASSQGIQYNEQFF. The CDR3 nucleotides read TGTGCCAGCAGCCAAGGAATACAGTACAATGAGCAGTTCTTC.

This clone was seen a handful of times. Distinct nucleotide sequences in the sample also encode this CDR3. The rearrangement uses TRBV6-1 and TRBJ2-7; D unresolved. The CDR3 has 12 residues. With 3 bases removed from V and 4 bases from J, the gap between germline ends came to 7 bases. In germline, CDR1 is MNHNS, CDR2 SASEGT. The CDR3 DNA sequence: TGTGCCAGCAGTGACGAGATATACGAGCAGTACTTC. Translated, it gives CASSDEIYEQYF.

This chain links TRBV7-9 with TRBJ2-7; D remains ambiguous. The CDR3 has 12 residues. Trimming removed 3 bases at V and 6 bases at J, with 9 bases between. Germline V gene data show CDR1 as SEHNR and CDR2 as FQNEAQ (reference sequence). Here the CDR3 DNA reads TGTGCCAGCAGCTTTGGGCGTGTCGAGCAGTACTTC. As protein: CASSFGRVEQYF.

The J gene is TRBJ1-1, the V gene TRBV28; tentative D call: TRBD1 (5 bases). The CDR3 loop spans 15 amino acids. Trimming took off 6 bases at V and 2 bases at J, with 16 bases between the two ends. Germline lookup yields CDR1 MDHEN and CDR2 SYDVKM. CDR3 in DNA: TGTGCCAGCAGGGGAGCGGGGGGTTCAAACACTGAAGCTTTCTTT. Translating it yields CASRGAGGSNTEAFF. Looking up the rest from reference TRBV28 and TRBJ1-1 gives the full variable domain: DVKVTQSSRYLVKRTGEKVFLECVQDMDHENMFWYRQDPGLGLRLIYFSYDVKMKEKGDIPEGYSVSREKKERFSLILESASTNQTSMYLCASRGAGGSNTEAFFGQGTRLTVV.

This sequence joins TRBV28 and TRBJ2-3, with 10 bases identical to TRBD2. Germline V gives CDR1 MDHEN, CDR2 SYDVKM. This CDR3 comprises 17 residues. The trim removed 8 bases at V and 0 bases at J, leaving 11 bases unmatched. The CDR3 reads CASAPGTSETSTDTQYF. DNA for the CDR3: TGTGCCAGCGCACCCGGGACTAGCGAAACTAGCACAGATACGCAGTATTTT. The full variable domain, with the rest looked up from reference TRBV28 and TRBJ2-3, is DVKVTQSSRYLVKRTGEKVFLECVQDMDHENMFWYRQDPGLGLRLIYFSYDVKMKEKGDIPEGYSVSREKKERFSLILESASTNQTSMYLCASAPGTSETSTDTQYFGPGTRLTVL.

The genes are TRBV18 and TRBJ2-2; 9 bases match TRBD1. Germline V gene data show CDR1 as KGHSH and CDR2 as LQKENI. The CDR3 spans 15 residues. Unmatched junction bases numbered 4, after V lost 3 bases and J lost 5 bases. CDR3 amino acids: CASSPRTGETGELFF. CDR3 DNA: TGTGCCAGCTCACCTCGGACAGGGGAGACCGGGGAGCTGTTTTTT.

The V and J genes are TRBV2 and TRBJ2-3, with D perhaps TRBD2 (6 bases). Between the trimmed V and J ends, which lost 4 bases and 4 bases, there was a span of 18 bases. Germline lookup yields CDR1 SNHLY and CDR2 FYNNEI. The CDR3 is made up of 16 amino acids. CDR3 bases: TGTGCCAGCAGTGCTGATGGGGGGAATAAGCCAGATACGCAGTATTTT. This gives the protein CASSADGGNKPDTQYF.